The sequence of this TCR beta chain was determined in a study of OX40 agonist ivuxolimab in advanced cancers. Systemic immunosuppression or a history of autoimmune disease excluded patients. Blood draws occurred at baseline, cycle 4 day 1, and cycle 7 day 1. Notes on this clone: Its target is unknown.

The CDR3 sequence is 15 residues long. V shed 1 base and J 1 base; nucleotides not matched to a gene: 1. CDR1 is MNHEY and CDR2 is SMNVEV in the germline V gene (reference sequence). Study observations and caveats: Those patients achieving a partial response at 0.1-3.0 mg/kg showed among the lowest clonal expansion.

Libraries were prepared by immunoSEQ multiplex PCR; TCRdb keeps only in-frame clonotypes and omits some of them. The sample includes around 71,000 clones, about 88% of them seen just once. The sample was CD4+ or CD8+ T cells sorted from blood, taken in a trial of the OX40 agonist ivuxolimab. The rearrangement uses TRBV27 and TRBJ2-1; TRBD1 aligns across 7 bases. The clonotype comes from an adult with an advanced solid tumor such as melanoma, head and neck, liver or kidney cancer. The CDR3 nucleotides read TGTGCCAGCAGTTTATACAGGGGATCCTACAATGAGCAGTTCTTC. Encoded protein: CASSLYRGSYNEQFF.